This passage covers 7 T cell receptor beta chains from one sample sequenced in a study of blood T cell repertoires in COVID-19. Here immunoSEQ multiplex PCR was the method, and the copy in TCRdb shows in-frame clones only, minus some. The repertoire holds around 120,000 clones, with more than 75% as singletons. What was sequenced was peripheral blood. These receptors were taken from a man between 60 and 75 years old with COVID-19, enrolled during active disease.

The rearrangement uses TRBV19 and TRBJ1-5, with 7 bases aligning to TRBD1. Germline CDR1 and CDR2: LNHDA and SQIVND (reference sequence). CDR3 size: 15 residues. J gave up 0 bases and V 4 bases, and 3 bases lay outside the gene matches. The CDR3, as DNA: TGTGCCAGTAGTAGGGGACAGAATAGCAATCAGCCCCAGCATTTT. This codes for CASSRGQNSNQPQHF.

This sequence joins TRBV6-5 and TRBJ1-2; 7 bases agree with TRBD1. V shed 5 bases, J shed 0 bases, and the junction held 3 bases outside the gene matches. The germline CDR1 and CDR2 sequences are MNHEY and SVGAGI. The CDR3 loop spans 14 amino acids. CDR3 sequence reads: CASSRQGANYGYTF. The CDR3 nucleotides read TGTGCCAGCAGTCGACAGGGAGCTAACTATGGCTACACCTTC.

The chain carries TRBV28 and TRBJ2-7; 11 nucleotides match TRBD1. Germline lookup yields CDR1 MDHEN and CDR2 SYDVKM. This CDR3 has 16 residues. The V segment lost 6 bases and the J segment 2 bases; nucleotides outside the gene matches: 9. In DNA form, the CDR3 reads TGTGCCAGCAGCCCCCTCCCGGGACAGGGGGCCTACGAGCAGTACTTC. It specifies CASSPLPGQGAYEQYF.

CDR3 coding DNA: TGTGCCAGCAGCCCGAAGGGGACTCTCGGGCTTGAGCAGTTCTTC. This translates into CASSPKGTLGLEQFF. The rearrangement joins TRBV5-4 to TRBJ2-1; D is perhaps TRBD2 (6 bases). Germline loops: CDR1 SGHNT, CDR2 YYREEE (reference sequence). The CDR3 has 15 residues. The V and J ends lost 4 bases and 9 bases respectively, with 20 bases between them.

The chain uses TRBV6-6 and TRBJ1-5; tentative D call: TRBD1 (5 bases). Trimming took 0 bases from V and 12 from J, leaving 15 bases between them. Germline V gene data show CDR1 as MNHNY and CDR2 as SVGAGI (reference sequence). The CDR3 has 14 residues. CDR3 sequence (DNA): TGTGCCAGCAGTTACTCGATAGGGGCTGGTTACCAGCATTTT. Protein product: CASSYSIGAGYQHF.

The gene calls are TRBV12-3 or TRBV12-4 and TRBJ1-2; TRBD1 agrees at 8 bases. The CDR3 loop spans 13 amino acids. V gave up 5 bases and J gave up 9 bases; unmatched junction bases: 8. The CDR3 sequence: CASSLGQGPSYTF. The CDR3 DNA follows: TGTGCCAGCAGTCTCGGACAGGGTCCGAGCTACACCTTC.

This CDR3 reads CARSLVGQPQHF. The CDR3 DNA reads as TGTGCCAGAAGCTTGGTGGGCCAGCCCCAGCATTTT. The chain recombines TRBV7-5 with TRBJ1-5; the tabulated D call, TRBD1, remains unverified against the DNA. TRBV7-5 is a pseudogene segment. The CDR3 has 12 amino acids.